Shown below are 14 T cell receptor beta chains from a single sample sequenced in a study of CD8+ T cells in alopecia areata. Treatment specified: oral pan-JAK inhibitor, 5-10 mg twice daily. RNA extraction and reverse transcription yielded cDNA as sequencing template. Measured with immunoSEQ multiplex PCR; TCRdb has only the in-frame clones, and not every one. This sample has about 120,000 clones, with around 53% found just once. The sequences come from CD4+ T cells sorted from blood, collected at week 4, from a patient treated with tofacitinib. These receptors all stem from a human donor with alopecia areata.

CDR3 sequence: CASSPTGGVSSGANVLTF. CDR3 sequence (DNA): TGTGCCAGCAGCCCCACCGGGGGGGTTAGCTCTGGGGCCAACGTCCTGACTTTC. This chain links TRBV9 with TRBJ2-6, with 8 bases fitting TRBD2. V lost 4 bases, J lost 0 bases, and 9 bases stayed unmatched. The CDR3 extends over 18 amino acids. In germline, CDR1 is SGDLS, CDR2 YYNGEE.

This clone turned up a few times. V and J are TRBV29-1 and TRBJ1-2; the D gene is possibly TRBD1 (5 bases). Between the trimmed V and J ends, which lost 4 bases and 6 bases, there was a span of 18 bases. This CDR3 contains 14 residues. Germline CDR1 is SQVTM and CDR2 is ANQGSEA. DNA of the CDR3: TGCAGCGTTGCTAGGGAAGGGGTAATCCATGGCTACACCTTC. This translates into CSVAREGVIHGYTF.

V and J are TRBV11-2 and TRBJ2-7; D is possibly TRBD2 (5 bases). Trimming stripped 3 bases from V and 3 bases from J, with 21 bases between. The CDR3 has 17 residues. Germline values: CDR1 SGHAT, CDR2 FQNNGV. CDR3 sequence (DNA): TGTGCCAGCAGCTTGAATGGTGTCGCAGGAGGCTACTACGAGCAGTACTTC. Encoded protein: CASSLNGVAGGYYEQYF.

About this clone itself: At one of its ends the junction is not consistent with the germline gene, which may arise from a read error. The rearrangement links TRBV6-4 to TRBJ1-5; D gene unclear. The CDR3 is 9 amino acids. Germline V gene lookup returns CDR1 MRHNA and CDR2 SNTAGT. The CDR3 loop is CASSQPQHF. The DNA for the CDR3 is TGTGCCAGCAGTCAGCCCCAGCATTTT.

This chain links TRBV2 with TRBJ1-3, with TRBD1 as a possible D gene (5 bases). The CDR3 runs 14 residues. Trimming took 4 bases from V and 4 from J, leaving 11 bases between them. The germline V gene encodes CDR1 SNHLY and CDR2 FYNNEI. This chain's CDR3 is CASSGLGGGNTIYF. The CDR3 region has the DNA TGTGCCAGCAGTGGCCTGGGGGGAGGAAACACCATATATTTT. The variable domain in full, with the rest retrieved from reference TRBV2 and TRBJ1-3, is EPEVTQTPSHQVTQMGQEVILRCVPISNHLYFYWYRQILGQKVEFLVSFYNNEISEKSEIFDDQFSVERPDGSNFTLKIRSTKLEDSAMYFCASSGLGGGNTIYFGEGSWLTVV.

This chain joins TRBV25-1 and TRBJ2-7, with 8 bases that match TRBD2. This CDR3 is 16 amino acids long. Germline values: CDR1 MGHDK, CDR2 SYGVNS. V was clipped by 2 bases and J by 0 bases; unmatched bases: 6. CDR3 protein: CASSELRGGSSYEQYF. Here the CDR3 DNA reads TGTGCCAGCAGTGAACTACGCGGGGGGAGCTCCTACGAGCAGTACTTC.

This clone was seen only a few times. This sequence joins TRBV14 and TRBJ2-7; D not resolved. Per the germline V gene, CDR1 is SGHDN and CDR2 is FVKESK. V shed 1 base and J shed 7 bases, with 8 bases lying between them. CDR3 length: 12 residues. The CDR3 loop is CASSQVSLEQYF. As DNA, the CDR3 is TGTGCCAGCAGCCAAGTATCCCTGGAGCAGTACTTC.

The chain's CDR3 is CASSRATGGPQEQYF. The CDR3 DNA reads TGCGCCAGCAGCCGGGCAACGGGAGGGCCGCAAGAGCAGTACTTC. The rearrangement joins TRBV4-1 to TRBJ2-7, with 8 bases fitting TRBD2. The trim removed 4 bases at V and 7 bases at J, leaving 12 bases unmatched. This CDR3 is built from 15 residues. Germline CDR1 reads MGHRA; CDR2 reads YSYEKL.

The V and J genes are TRBV2 and TRBJ1-2, with 9 bases fitting TRBD1. Germline V gene lookup returns CDR1 SNHLY and CDR2 FYNNEI. V lost 10 bases and J lost 6; bases outside the gene matches: 9. The CDR3 totals 13 residues. The chain's CDR3 is CAILGQGRNGYTF. The CDR3 DNA sequence: TGTGCCATCCTGGGACAGGGAAGAAATGGCTACACCTTC.

The CDR3 DNA reads as TGTGCCAGCAGCGGACCCGCGGACAGGGAGGGGAGGAACATTCAGTACTTC. This sequence encodes CASSGPADREGRNIQYF. The chain has TRBV9 and TRBJ2-4; tentative D call: TRBD1 (8 bases). The CDR3 runs to 17 residues. CDR1 is SGDLS and CDR2 is YYNGEE in the germline V gene. V was cut by 3 bases and J by 7 bases, with 23 bases left in between. Full variable domain (missing parts from reference TRBV9 and TRBJ2-4): DSGVTQTPKHLITATGQRVTLRCSPRSGDLSVYWYQQSLDQGLQFLIQYYNGEERAKGNILERFSAQQFPDLHSELNLSSLELGDSALYFCASSGPADREGRNIQYFGAGTRLSVL.

The chain has TRBV6-4 and TRBJ1-5; TRBD1 matches at 8 bases. Looked up from germline, CDR1 is MRHNA and CDR2 is SNTAGT. CDR3 length equals 17 residues. V trimming: 0 bases; J trimming: 3 bases; junction bases outside the gene matches: 7. CDR3 nucleotide sequence: TGTGCCAGCAGTGACTCGCGTACGGACAGGGTCAATCAGCCCCAGCATTTT. This encodes CASSDSRTDRVNQPQHF.

The chain couples TRBV5-6 to TRBJ2-5, with 12 positions matching TRBD2. Germline values: CDR1 SGHDT, CDR2 YYEEEE. There are 15 residues in the CDR3. V lost 4 bases, J lost 14 bases, and 15 bases stayed unmatched. CDR3 in DNA: TGTGCCAGCAGCATGCGTACGGGACTAGCGGGCCTTGACTACTTC. This gives the protein CASSMRTGLAGLDYF. The complete variable domain, with remaining parts taken from reference TRBV5-6 and TRBJ2-5, reads DAGVTQSPTHLIKTRGQQVTLRCSPKSGHDTVSWYQQALGQGPQFIFQYYEEEERQRGNFPDRFSGHQFPNYSSELNVNALLLGDSALYLCASSMRTGLAGLDYFGPGTRLLVL.

This clone was recorded a few times. This rearrangement joins TRBV29-1 to TRBJ1-2; the D gene is possibly TRBD1 (5 bases). The CDR3 length is 15 residues. Between the trimmed V and J ends, which lost 4 bases and 1 base, there was a span of 16 bases. Germline CDR1 SQVTM, CDR2 ANQGSEA. The CDR3 spells CSVGVLDTVNYGYTF. For the CDR3, the DNA is TGCAGCGTTGGGGTTTTGGACACCGTTAACTATGGCTACACCTTC.

The V and J genes are TRBV4-2 and TRBJ2-7; unclear D gene. In germline, CDR1 is LGHNA, CDR2 YNFKEQ. Trimming pared 4 bases from V and 1 base from J, leaving 17 bases between. The CDR3 covers 16 residues. The CDR3: CASSLNAADASYEQYF. The CDR3 DNA reads TGTGCCAGCAGCCTTAATGCGGCTGATGCTTCCTACGAGCAGTACTTC.